These 13 T cell receptor beta chains were sequenced from one sample in a study of blood T cells in healthy people across ages. A second PCR, run for about 7 to 11 cycles, used a sample-barcoded 5' primer plus a J-beta primer mix. TCRdb processed the 5' RACE reads anew with MiXCR; each CDR3 protein has one entry. The sample contains about 800,000 distinct CDR3 sequences, approximately 25% of which appear only once. A further study also used this sample, focusing on T cells of mothers and their children.

What was sequenced was blood. These TCRs come from a boy between 10 and 17 years old in good health.

V usage is TRBV20-1 and J usage is TRBJ2-7; no clear D gene. This CDR3 contains 12 residues. Germline CDR1 DFQATT, CDR2 SNEGSKA (reference sequence). V was shortened by 3 bases and J by 0 bases, with 6 bases between the two germline ends. CDR3 sequence reads: CSASPPSYEQYF. Written as DNA, the CDR3 is TGCAGTGCTAGTCCGCCCTCCTACGAGCAGTACTTC.

This clonotype turned up a few times. This sequence joins TRBV7-9 and TRBJ2-1, with D uncertain. The CDR3 spans 15 residues. V was shortened by 1 base and J by 4 bases, with 11 bases between the two germline ends. Germline V gene sequence: CDR1 SEHNR, CDR2 FQNEAQ (reference sequence). In nucleotides, the CDR3 is TGTGCCAGCAGCTTAGTTTCACCAGAATACAATGAGCAGTTCTTC. This encodes CASSLVSPEYNEQFF.

CDR3 sequence reads: CASSPQGQGKNIQYF. The CDR3 bases are TGTGCCAGCAGCCCCCAGGGACAGGGCAAAAACATTCAGTACTTC. The rearrangement joins TRBV6-6 to TRBJ2-4, with 9 bases identical to TRBD1. Germline V gene lookup returns CDR1 MNHNY and CDR2 SVGAGI (reference sequence). The CDR3 runs 15 residues. V shed 6 bases and J 3 bases; nucleotides not matched to a gene: 6.

The chain employs TRBV15 and TRBJ2-5; 11 positions match TRBD2. The end of the DNA fits TRBJ2-1 better, so the J call may be wrong. CDR1 is LNHNV, CDR2 YYDKDF, per germline (reference sequence). This CDR3 contains 15 residues. The CDR3 DNA reads as TGTGCCACCAGCAATGTAGCGGGGGGGATCAATGAGCAGTTCTTC. Encoded protein: CATSNVAGGINEQFF.

This chain connects TRBV10-3 to TRBJ2-2; tentative D call: TRBD2 (5 bases). CDR1 and CDR2 (germline): ENHRY, SYGVKD. This CDR3 comprises 18 residues. The V gene lost 4 bases and the J gene lost 4 bases, with 22 bases spanning the gap. The chain's CDR3 is CAISGGSVLAPSTGELFF. The CDR3 DNA reads TGTGCCATCAGTGGGGGAAGTGTCCTAGCCCCCAGCACCGGGGAGCTGTTTTTT.

This clonotype was found a few times. This chain uses TRBV15 with TRBJ2-1; TRBD1 is a possible D gene (7 bases). V shed 0 bases and J shed 10 bases, with 25 bases lying between them. The CDR3 spans 18 residues. CDR1 is LNHNV and CDR2 is YYDKDF in the germline V gene (reference sequence). CDR3 region: CATSRDLGGGGASREQFF. DNA of the CDR3: TGTGCCACCAGCAGAGACCTAGGGGGCGGAGGGGCTTCTCGAGAGCAGTTCTTC.

This chain uses TRBV6-5 with TRBJ2-1; the match to TRBD1 covers 7 bases. CDR3 length: 13 residues. V dropped 4 bases and J dropped 5; count of bases not matched to a gene: 2. Germline CDR1 MNHEY, CDR2 SVGAGI. CDR3: CASSWDSNNEQFF. CDR3 in DNA: TGTGCCAGCAGTTGGGACAGCAACAATGAGCAGTTCTTC.

This chain joins TRBV7-9 and TRBJ1-6; a possible D gene is TRBD1 (6 bases). Trimming left V 6 bases short and J 6 bases short, with 18 bases between. Germline V gives CDR1 SEHNR, CDR2 FQNEAQ (reference sequence). CDR3 length equals 16 residues. CDR3 coding DNA: TGTGCCAGCAGGGCGACAGGAGAGGTATCTAATTCACCCCTCCACTTT. Its protein product is CASRATGEVSNSPLHF.

The chain employs TRBV19 and TRBJ2-1; no definite D call. V was pared by 5 bases and J by 5 bases, with 7 bases between. The CDR3 loop spans 12 amino acids. CDR1 LNHDA and CDR2 SQIVND come from the germline V gene (reference sequence). The CDR3 sequence is CASSDRDNEQFF. CDR3 DNA sequence: TGTGCCAGTAGTGACCGGGACAATGAGCAGTTCTTC.

The chain is built from TRBV29-1 and TRBJ2-4, with D unclear. V lost 6 bases and J 6 bases, leaving 9 bases between the germline ends. Germline V lookup: CDR1 SQVTM, CDR2 ANQGSEA. The CDR3 has 11 residues. CDR3 nucleotide sequence: TGCAGCGTCGAAAGTCTAAACATTCAGTACTTC. The encoded protein is CSVESLNIQYF.

J is TRBJ2-7 and V is TRBV28; 12 bases align to TRBD2. J lost 7 bases, V lost 3 bases, and 7 bases had no gene match. CDR3 length: 15 amino acids. Germline CDR1 reads MDHEN; CDR2 reads SYDVKM. The CDR3 DNA reads as TGTGCCAGCAGTTTCTCCGGCGGACTAGCGGGGGAGCAGTACTTC. Protein product: CASSFSGGLAGEQYF.

The chain recombines TRBV12-3 or TRBV12-4 with TRBJ1-4; D is unresolved. V lost 6 bases to trimming and J lost 4 bases, with 12 bases between them. This CDR3 has 14 amino acids. The CDR3 region is CASSLDGFNEKLFF. The CDR3 DNA follows: TGTGCCAGCAGCTTGGACGGATTTAATGAAAAACTGTTTTTT.

This sequence joins TRBV4-3 and TRBJ1-1; no clear D. The CDR3 runs to 13 residues. V was cut by 0 bases and J by 5 bases, with 7 bases left in between. Germline-derived CDR1 and CDR2 are LGHNA and YSLEER. This CDR3 reads CASSQEWFTEAFF. DNA for the CDR3: TGCGCCAGCAGCCAAGAGTGGTTTACTGAAGCTTTCTTT.